Listed here is a single T cell receptor (beta chain). Its antigen is still unknown. This record comes from a study of CD8 T cells in Susac syndrome. Random hexamers were used to reverse transcribe an amount of roughly 0.5 to 1 ug RNA. An immunoSEQ multiplex PCR amplified TCR beta CDR3 over 54 Vbeta and 13 Jbeta. TCRdb reprocessed the immunoSEQ multiplex PCR reads via MiXCR and lists one record per CDR3 protein. The table shows 100,000 to 150,000 distinct CDR3 sequences, with 90% to 95% occurring only once. Sequencing targeted TCR beta in blood CD8+ and CD4+ T cells. While serving as controls, healthy donors were matched for age and sex. The V and J ends lost 1 base and 0 bases, in that order; junction bases with no gene match: 4. The CDR3 extends over 16 amino acids. The germline gives CDR1 DFQATT, CDR2 SNEGSKA (reference sequence). Whole-study findings and limits: Individuals included in the TCR sequencing and HLA analysis were acknowledged by the study to be relatively few in number.

The TCR originated in a human donor in good health. Sequenced input: CD4+ T cells from PBMCs. The rearrangement joins TRBV20-1 to TRBJ2-1; TRBD1 agrees at 9 bases. The CDR3, as DNA: TGCAGTGCTAGAGGTGGACAGGGGTCCTCCTACAATGAGCAGTTCTTC. Amino acids: CSARGGQGSSYNEQFF.